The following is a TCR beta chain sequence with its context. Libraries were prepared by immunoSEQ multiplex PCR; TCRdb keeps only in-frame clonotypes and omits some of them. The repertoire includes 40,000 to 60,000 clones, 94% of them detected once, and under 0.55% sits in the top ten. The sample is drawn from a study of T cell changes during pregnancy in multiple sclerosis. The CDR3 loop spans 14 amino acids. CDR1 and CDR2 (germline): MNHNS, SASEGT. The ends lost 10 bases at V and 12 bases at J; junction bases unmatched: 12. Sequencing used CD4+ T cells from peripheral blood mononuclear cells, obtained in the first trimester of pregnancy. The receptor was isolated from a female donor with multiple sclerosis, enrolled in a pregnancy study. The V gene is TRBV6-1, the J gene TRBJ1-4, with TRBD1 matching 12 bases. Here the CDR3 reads CATDLRDRGLQLFF. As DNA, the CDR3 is TGTGCCACCGACCTCCGGGACAGGGGGCTTCAACTGTTTTTT.